Only one count was recorded for the clone carrying this T cell receptor beta chain. Its matching antigen is unknown. Profiling relied on immunoSEQ multiplex PCR, and the TCRdb table lists in-frame clones only, not all of them. The data show around 100,000 clones, with 80% to 95% seen just once and about 1.1% held by the top ten. These data originate in a study of siplizumab effects on memory and regulatory T cells. Germline V gene sequence: CDR1 SGHTS, CDR2 YDEGEE. V lost 5 bases, J lost 9 bases, and 15 bases lay in between. CDR3 length equals 13 residues. General observations from the study: For siplizumab cultures, the suppressive function of their proliferating Tregs was not confirmed. No more than a minor fraction of alloreactive clones could be traced back to unstimulated subsets. Major contributors to the alloresponse seemed to be naive T cells, which also appeared more diverse than memory cells. Controls showed an average of around 27% Treg-derived mappable alloreactive CD4+ clones, while siplizumab showed around 70%.

This receptor was identified in a human donor in good health. The gene calls are TRBV5-8 and TRBJ1-5, with unresolved D. The sequenced sample was CD4+ T cells sorted from blood. Here the CDR3 reads CASRRELIRPQHF. DNA for the CDR3: TGTGCCAGCAGACGAGAATTAATACGGCCCCAGCATTTT.